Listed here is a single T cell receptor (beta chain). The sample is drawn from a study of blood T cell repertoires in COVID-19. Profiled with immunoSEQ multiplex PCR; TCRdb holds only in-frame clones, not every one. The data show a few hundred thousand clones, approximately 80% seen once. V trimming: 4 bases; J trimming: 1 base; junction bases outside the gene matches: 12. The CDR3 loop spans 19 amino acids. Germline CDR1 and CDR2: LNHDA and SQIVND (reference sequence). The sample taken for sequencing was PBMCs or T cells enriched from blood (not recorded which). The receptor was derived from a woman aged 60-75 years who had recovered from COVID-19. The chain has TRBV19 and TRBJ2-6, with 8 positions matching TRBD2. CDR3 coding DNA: TGTGCCAGTAGTAGTATAGGGAATAGCGGGGCGTCTGGGGCCAACGTCCTGACTTTC. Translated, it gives CASSSIGNSGASGANVLTF.